The 30 T cell receptor beta chains given below trace back to one sample, sequenced in a study of type 1 and type 2 diabetes patients. Genomic DNA was the PCR template. Amplification of the beta chain CDR3 used 30 forward and 13 reverse multiplex primers. TCRdb independently ran MiXCR on the multiplex PCR reads; one entry per CDR3 protein. Of 250,000 or so distinct CDR3 sequences in the sample, 45% to 60% were seen once. The material sequenced was peripheral blood mononuclear cells (PBMCs). The receptors here all came from a man younger than 35 with type 2 diabetes.

This clonotype was observed a single time. The V gene is TRBV9, the J gene TRBJ2-1; TRBD2 matches at 8 bases. The CDR3 has 14 residues. The V segment lost 3 bases and the J segment 9 bases; nucleotides outside the gene matches: 8. Germline CDR1 reads SGDLS; CDR2 reads YYNGEE. CDR3 loop: CASSGTSSAPEQFF. The CDR3, as DNA: TGTGCCAGCAGCGGGACTAGCAGCGCACCTGAGCAGTTCTTC.

This clonotype turned up a few times. This chain connects TRBV6-1 to TRBJ2-1; TRBD1 might be the D (7 bases). CDR3 length: 14 residues. Germline V gene sequence: CDR1 MNHNS, CDR2 SASEGT. Trimming removed 10 bases at V and 3 bases at J, with 16 bases between. As DNA, the CDR3 is TGTGCCACTGGCGGGACAGCCAACTACAATGAGCAGTTCTTC. Translation gives CATGGTANYNEQFF.

The chain employs TRBV2 and TRBJ1-1; D gene ambiguous. Trimming left V 0 bases short and J 7 bases short, with 18 bases between. The germline V gene encodes CDR1 SNHLY and CDR2 FYNNEI. The CDR3 is 16 amino acids. This chain's CDR3 is CASSEALQPLEVEAFF. The DNA of the CDR3 is TGTGCCAGCAGTGAAGCGCTTCAACCCTTGGAAGTTGAAGCTTTCTTT.

The chain joins TRBV27 to TRBJ1-1; 8 nucleotides align to TRBD1. The CDR3 spans 15 residues. Looked up from germline, CDR1 is MNHEY and CDR2 is SMNVEV (reference sequence). V trimming: 0 bases; J trimming: 4 bases; junction bases outside the gene matches: 4. The chain's CDR3 is CASSLSRGLVTEAFF. Here the CDR3 DNA reads TGTGCCAGCAGTTTATCCAGGGGGCTAGTCACTGAAGCTTTCTTT.

About this clonotype: A junction end diverges from the germline sequence, so it may reflect a read error. V and J are TRBV28 and TRBJ1-2; D gene unclear. Germline CDR1 and CDR2: MDHEN and SYDVKM. The CDR3 contains 16 residues. The CDR3 nucleotides read TGTGCCAGCAGTTCGCGCGAGAACTTGGATAACTATGGCTGCACCTTC. It is translated as CASSSRENLDNYGCTF.

The chain carries TRBV6-1 and TRBJ2-7, with D uncertain. There are 15 residues in the CDR3. The V gene's germline CDR1 is MNHNS and CDR2 SASEGT. Trimming cost V 4 bases and J 4 bases, with 17 bases left between them. The CDR3 region has the DNA TGTGCCAGCAGTGTAGACGGGCCTCTATATTACGAGCAGTACTTC. It yields the protein CASSVDGPLYYEQYF.

The chain employs TRBV7-2 and TRBJ1-2, with 10 positions matching TRBD1. Germline V gives CDR1 SGHTA, CDR2 FQGNSA. V shed 9 bases, J shed 6 bases, and the junction held 7 bases outside the gene matches. The CDR3 covers 13 residues. The CDR3 spells CASSMGTGDGYTF. In nucleotides, the CDR3 is TGTGCCAGTAGTATGGGGACAGGGGATGGCTACACCTTC. Based on the CDR3 plus reference TRBV7-2 and TRBJ1-2, the full variable domain is GAGVSQSPSNKVTEKGKDVELRCDPISGHTALYWYRQSLGQGLEFLIYFQGNSAPDKSGLPSDRFSAERTGGSVSTLTIQRTQQEDSAVYLCASSMGTGDGYTFGSGTRLTVV.

The chain employs TRBV6-5 and TRBJ2-5, with D tentatively TRBD2 (6 bases). V shed 2 bases and J shed 3 bases, with 13 bases lying between them. Germline V gene sequence: CDR1 MNHEY, CDR2 SVGAGI. This CDR3 contains 15 residues. The CDR3 loop is CASSYRRALEETQYF. The DNA of the CDR3 is TGTGCCAGCAGTTACCGGAGGGCCCTAGAAGAGACCCAGTACTTC.

The rearrangement links TRBV28 to TRBJ1-1, with D uncertain. Trimming pared 4 bases from V and 0 bases from J, leaving 12 bases between. Per germline, CDR1 MDHEN and CDR2 SYDVKM. This CDR3 spans 15 amino acids. The CDR3 sequence: CASSSAGGMNTEAFF. CDR3 bases: TGTGCCAGCAGTTCGGCAGGCGGGATGAACACTGAAGCTTTCTTT.

This sequence joins TRBV9 and TRBJ2-1; D gene ambiguous. Between the trimmed V and J ends, which lost 6 bases and 8 bases, there was a span of 24 bases. This CDR3 spans 16 amino acids. Germline V gives CDR1 SGDLS, CDR2 YYNGEE. The CDR3 region is CASTVGYTARNDEQFF. As DNA, the CDR3 is TGTGCCAGCACCGTCGGCTACACCGCCCGAAACGATGAGCAGTTCTTC.

V gene TRBV30 combines with J gene TRBJ1-1; D ambiguous. Germline CDR1 reads GTSNPN; CDR2 reads SVGIG (reference sequence). The CDR3 spans 13 residues. The germline V and J ends were trimmed by 4 bases and 1 base, with 10 bases remaining between them. CDR3 sequence reads: CAWMTMANTEAFF. The CDR3 DNA follows: TGTGCCTGGATGACTATGGCGAACACTGAAGCTTTCTTT.

CDR3 loop: CASSLAGPAMEQYF. CDR3 nucleotides: TGTGCCAGCAGTTTAGCCGGACCAGCGATGGAGCAGTACTTC. This sequence joins TRBV27 and TRBJ2-7; no clear D gene. V shed 2 bases and J shed 7 bases, with 15 bases lying between them. Germline loops: CDR1 MNHEY, CDR2 SMNVEV (reference sequence). The CDR3 has 14 amino acids.

The V call is TRBV4-2, the J call TRBJ1-2; TRBD1 matches at 8 bases. V shed 4 bases, J shed 4 bases, and the junction held 8 bases outside the gene matches. The CDR3 has 15 amino acids. Germline loops: CDR1 LGHNA, CDR2 YNFKEQ. CDR3 sequence reads: CASSPWTGSSYGYTF. The CDR3 coding sequence is TGTGCCAGCAGCCCATGGACAGGGAGTAGCTATGGCTACACCTTC.

V and J are TRBV6-5 and TRBJ2-1; D possibly corresponds to TRBD2 (7 bases). The V and J ends lost 9 bases and 10 bases respectively, with 25 bases between them. Germline lookup yields CDR1 MNHEY and CDR2 SVGAGI. The CDR3 length is 15 residues. For the CDR3, the DNA is TGTGCCAGTACCCCAGGGGAGGGTGTATCCTACGAGCAGTTCTTC. Translation: CASTPGEGVSYEQFF.

This clonotype was seen only a few times. The CDR3, as DNA: TGCAGTGCGGGAAGCGGAGCCCCGGGGGAGACCCAGTACTTC. This codes for CSAGSGAPGETQYF. The chain combines TRBV20-1 with TRBJ2-5, with D possibly TRBD2 on 5 matching bases. CDR1 and CDR2 from the germline V gene are DFQATT and SNEGSKA (reference sequence). The CDR3 is 14 amino acids. V was shortened by 6 bases and J by 5 bases, with 19 bases between the two germline ends.

The table lists this clonotype with a count of one. The rearrangement uses TRBV27 and TRBJ2-7, with 14 bases identical to TRBD2. This CDR3 has 15 amino acids. With V trimmed by 2 bases and J by 6 bases, 3 bases remained unmatched. Germline V gives CDR1 MNHEY, CDR2 SMNVEV (reference sequence). The CDR3 nucleotides are TGTGCCAGCAGTTTAGGGACTAGCGGGAGAGGCGAGCAGTACTTC. This encodes CASSLGTSGRGEQYF.

V and J are TRBV5-1 and TRBJ2-7; the match to TRBD1 covers 8 bases. Germline V CDR1 and CDR2: SGHRS, YFSETQ. The CDR3 has 13 residues. J was trimmed by 4 bases and V by 7 bases; bases with no gene match: 7. The CDR3 is CASAAGQEYEQYF. In DNA form, the CDR3 reads TGCGCCAGCGCCGCGGGACAGGAATACGAGCAGTACTTC.

The sample holds many counts of this clonotype. The rearrangement uses TRBV10-3 and TRBJ2-7; the match to TRBD2 covers 10 bases. Germline CDR1 reads ENHRY; CDR2 reads SYGVKD. The CDR3 is 15 residues long. Trimming removed 3 bases from V and 3 bases from J; junction bases left unmatched: 5. The CDR3 DNA is TGTGCCATCAGTGAAACTAGCGGGATATACTACGAGCAGTACTTC. This codes for CAISETSGIYYEQYF.

The rearrangement uses TRBV20-1 and TRBJ2-7, with a weak D call TRBD2 (6 bases). There are 16 residues in the CDR3. With 3 bases removed from V and 2 bases from J, the gap between germline ends came to 20 bases. Germline CDR1 is DFQATT and CDR2 is SNEGSKA (reference sequence). The CDR3 bases are TGCAGTGCTAGTAGCCTACCGGCGGGGATCACCTACGAGCAGTACTTC. This codes for CSASSLPAGITYEQYF.

This clonotype was detected only a few times. The chain combines TRBV20-1 with TRBJ2-1, with 11 bases lining up with TRBD2. The CDR3 runs to 16 residues. Trimming removed 5 bases from V and 7 bases from J; junction bases left unmatched: 13. Looked up from germline, CDR1 is DFQATT and CDR2 is SNEGSKA (reference sequence). The CDR3 sequence: CSAPPLTSGSGNEQFF. CDR3 coding DNA: TGCAGTGCTCCGCCCCTCACTAGCGGGAGTGGGAATGAGCAGTTCTTC.

The chain recombines TRBV4-2 with TRBJ1-2; tentatively, D is TRBD1 (5 bases). Trimming pared 1 base from V and 6 bases from J, leaving 18 bases between. The germline V gene has CDR1 LGHNA and CDR2 YNFKEQ. This CDR3 is built from 16 residues. Written as DNA, the CDR3 is TGTGCCAGCAGCCAAGTGGCCGAGTACAGGTGGAATGGCTACACCTTC. This codes for CASSQVAEYRWNGYTF.

CDR3 sequence reads: CATSRGGSPHEQYF. As DNA, the CDR3 is TGTGCCACCAGCAGAGGTGGGAGCCCCCACGAGCAGTACTTC. This sequence joins TRBV15 and TRBJ2-7; possibly TRBD2 for D (5 bases). Germline values: CDR1 LNHNV, CDR2 YYDKDF (reference sequence). The CDR3 runs 14 residues. Trimming took 1 base from V and 5 from J, leaving 12 bases between them.

The V gene is TRBV6-1, the J gene TRBJ1-4; tentatively, D is TRBD1 (6 bases). Trimming took 6 bases from V and 8 from J, leaving 16 bases between them. This CDR3 is built from 14 residues. Looked up from germline, CDR1 is MNHNS and CDR2 is SASEGT. CDR3 DNA: TGTGCCAGCAGGAGGACAGCCGGGGGGGAAAAACTGTTTTTT. Translation: CASRRTAGGEKLFF.

This clonotype occurred many times. The genes are TRBV30 and TRBJ2-2, with 7 bases lining up with TRBD2. CDR3 length: 16 residues. J gave up 5 bases and V 3 bases, and 12 bases lay outside the gene matches. Germline-derived CDR1 and CDR2 are GTSNPN and SVGIG (reference sequence). The DNA for the CDR3 is TGTGCCTGGAGCCCCTCCATGGGAGGGCCGACCGGGGAGCTGTTTTTT. It specifies CAWSPSMGGPTGELFF.

The chain couples TRBV25-1 to TRBJ2-1, with D hard to call. The germline V gene has CDR1 MGHDK and CDR2 SYGVNS. The V end lost 5 bases, the J end lost 5 bases, and 10 bases lay between the germline ends. The CDR3 consists of 13 residues. DNA for the CDR3: TGTGCCAGCAGTCGGCAGAGTAACAATGAGCAGTTCTTC. Translated: CASSRQSNNEQFF.

This chain connects TRBV7-2 to TRBJ2-1, with 7 bases matching TRBD1. With 8 bases clipped from V and 6 bases from J, the junction kept 4 bases outside the gene matches. Germline CDR1 and CDR2: SGHTA and FQGNSA. The CDR3 sequence is 12 residues long. The CDR3 loop reads CASGGQTNEQFF. The CDR3 DNA is TGTGCCAGCGGGGGACAGACCAATGAGCAGTTCTTC. The variable domain in full, with the rest retrieved from reference TRBV7-2 and TRBJ2-1, is GAGVSQSPSNKVTEKGKDVELRCDPISGHTALYWYRQSLGQGLEFLIYFQGNSAPDKSGLPSDRFSAERTGGSVSTLTIQRTQQEDSAVYLCASGGQTNEQFFGPGTRLTVL.

This clonotype was observed a handful of times. The V gene is TRBV7-9, the J gene TRBJ2-5; D gene ambiguous. Looked up from germline, CDR1 is SEHNR and CDR2 is FQNEAQ (reference sequence). The CDR3 totals 13 residues. V lost 5 bases to trimming and J lost 0 bases, with 7 bases between them. The DNA of the CDR3 is TGTGCCAGCAGCGGGTTATACCAAGAGACCCAGTACTTC. Translation: CASSGLYQETQYF.

This chain connects TRBV27 to TRBJ1-5; D may be TRBD1 (5 bases). The V end lost 5 bases, the J end lost 7 bases, and 15 bases lay between the germline ends. The CDR3 extends over 14 amino acids. Germline V gene lookup returns CDR1 MNHEY and CDR2 SMNVEV (reference sequence). CDR3 DNA: TGTGCCAGCAGTCCCACGCATAAGGGGCAGCCCCAGCATTTT. Amino acid sequence: CASSPTHKGQPQHF.

This clonotype appeared a few times. The V and J genes are TRBV7-6 and TRBJ1-1; 10 nucleotides line up with TRBD1. The CDR3 has 15 amino acids. Trimming removed 5 bases from V and 3 bases from J; junction bases left unmatched: 6. CDR1 SGHVS and CDR2 FNYEAQ come from the germline V gene. CDR3 DNA: TGTGCCAGCAGCGCCGGGACAGGGGACTACACTGAAGCTTTCTTT. This gives the protein CASSAGTGDYTEAFF.

This clonotype has a handful of counts. This CDR3 reads CSVSSSGQGIGELFF. In DNA form, the CDR3 reads TGCAGCGTTTCCTCATCGGGACAGGGGATCGGGGAGCTGTTTTTT. V and J are TRBV29-1 and TRBJ2-2, with 10 bases fitting TRBD1. The V and J ends lost 5 bases and 7 bases, in that order; junction bases with no gene match: 10. Germline assignment: CDR1 SQVTM and CDR2 ANQGSEA. The CDR3 contains 15 residues.